This T cell receptor beta chain was recorded in a study of metastatic and nonmetastatic thyroid tumors. Study-level information: Repertoire data that came from the blood and tumor or nodule tissue of malignant and benign thyroid patients were compared. Findings of the study overall: Patients with malignant thyroid tumors reportedly had significantly higher TCR beta diversity than those with benign nodules, in blood and tumor.

This clone was counted only a few times. Its antigen is not known. A much more abundant neighbour one base away suggests this may be a read error. Each patient came to thyroid surgery without any prior treatment (of any kind). Germline loops: CDR1 SGHTA, CDR2 FQGNSA. With 5 bases removed from V and 3 bases from J, the gap between germline ends came to 9 bases. The CDR3 covers 13 residues. Authors' methods: A distant-metastasis classifier for papillary thyroid cancer was built using CDR3 differences across clinicopathological groups. TCRdb recomputed clones from the PCR reads via MiXCR. The V and J calls follow TCRdb's processing rather than the paper's. The sample carries some 93,000 clones, roughly 13% recorded once.

What was sequenced was blood. This chain joins TRBV7-2 and TRBJ2-3; D gene unclear. This TCR was sampled from a female donor with papillary thyroid cancer or a benign thyroid nodule (not recorded which). Some clones in this sample may be carry-over from other donors' samples. The CDR3 DNA reads as TGTGCCAGCAGCAATCCAGATACAGATACGCAGTATTTT. Its protein product is CASSNPDTDTQYF.